This TCR beta chain was observed in a study of cytomegalovirus exposure and HLA in healthy donors. Study overall: Unique TCRs from HLA-typed donors, some 85 million of them, were held in an early data release.

The PCR was carried out with 60 Vbeta primers and 13 Jbeta primers. Some clones are missing from TCRdb's copy, which holds only in-frame ones; the method was immunoSEQ multiplex PCR. The listing contains 220,000 or so clones. General study points: Across all donors, roughly uniform sequencing depth was an assumption of the presence/absence analyses.

Remarks on this clone: Its specificity is unknown.

The origin of this receptor is a girl aged 2 to 10 in good health and CMV-seropositive. The specimen was PBMCs.

DNA of the CDR3: TGTGCCAGTAGTATAGATAGGGGCTGGGGAGATACGCAGTATTTT. It yields the protein CASSIDRGWGDTQYF. The V and J genes are TRBV19 and TRBJ2-3; D perhaps matches TRBD1 (5 bases). This CDR3 has 15 amino acids. The V end lost 0 bases, the J end lost 5 bases, and 12 bases lay between the germline ends. Germline CDR1 and CDR2: LNHDA and SQIVND (reference sequence).